The 28 T cell receptor beta chains given below trace back to one sample, sequenced in a study of OX40 agonist ivuxolimab in advanced cancers. Measured with immunoSEQ multiplex PCR; TCRdb has only the in-frame clones, and not every one. The sample lists about 19,000 clones; 75% to 90% were seen once. The starting material was CD4+ or CD8+ T cells sorted from blood, obtained in a trial of the OX40 agonist ivuxolimab. The receptor source for this set is an adult with an advanced solid tumor such as melanoma, head and neck, liver or kidney cancer.

The chain employs TRBV9 and TRBJ2-3; TRBD2 matches 7 bases. With 2 bases clipped from V and 2 bases from J, the junction kept 8 bases outside the gene matches. CDR1 is SGDLS and CDR2 is YYNGEE in the germline V gene. CDR3 length: 16 amino acids. As DNA, the CDR3 is TGTGCCAGCAGCGTTGACCAGCGGGGTTACACAGATACGCAGTATTTT. Translated, it gives CASSVDQRGYTDTQYF.

This clone was observed a few times. The chain uses TRBV2 and TRBJ2-3, with D possibly matching TRBD2 (6 bases). V was clipped by 6 bases and J by 4 bases, with 14 bases between them. The CDR3 consists of 14 residues. Germline CDR1 SNHLY, CDR2 FYNNEI. The CDR3 loop is CASSRDSSADTQYF. CDR3 DNA: TGTGCCAGCAGCCGGGACTCCTCTGCAGATACGCAGTATTTT.

This clone appeared a few times. The chain is built from TRBV6-4 and TRBJ2-1, with 14 positions matching TRBD2. The CDR3 runs 15 residues. Trimming removed 5 bases from V and 9 bases from J; junction bases left unmatched: 6. Per germline, CDR1 MRHNA and CDR2 SNTAGT. CDR3 sequence: CASSSTSGGAGEQFF. DNA of the CDR3: TGTGCCAGCAGTTCGACTAGCGGGGGGGCGGGTGAGCAGTTCTTC.

J is TRBJ1-1 and V is TRBV30, with 12 bases identical to TRBD1. J was trimmed by 6 bases and V by 5 bases; bases with no gene match: 7. The CDR3 runs 14 residues. Germline assignment: CDR1 GTSNPN and CDR2 SVGIG (reference sequence). CDR3 amino acids: CAWVRDRGRSEAFF. CDR3 nucleotides: TGTGCCTGGGTCCGGGACAGGGGGCGATCTGAAGCTTTCTTT.

The rearrangement joins TRBV14 to TRBJ2-7; 11 bases match TRBD1. V dropped 4 bases and J dropped 6; count of bases not matched to a gene: 8. The CDR3 is 15 amino acids. CDR1 is SGHDN and CDR2 is FVKESK in the germline V gene. The CDR3 region is CASSPAPGQGVEQYF. In DNA, the CDR3 is TGTGCCAGCAGCCCGGCACCGGGACAGGGGGTCGAGCAGTACTTC.

This clone was seen once. This chain joins TRBV27 and TRBJ2-1; TRBD1 agrees at 9 bases. V lost 5 bases to trimming and J lost 6 bases; unmatched junction nucleotides: 8. This CDR3 region has 15 residues. Germline CDR1 is MNHEY and CDR2 is SMNVEV (reference sequence). The CDR3 DNA is TGTGCCAGCAGTCCTACAGGGGGCTTTGGCAATGAGCAGTTCTTC. It encodes CASSPTGGFGNEQFF.

The chain carries TRBV7-9 and TRBJ2-1, with D maybe TRBD2 (6 bases). The CDR3 is 15 residues long. CDR1 is SEHNR and CDR2 is FQNEAQ in the germline V gene (reference sequence). V was cut by 5 bases and J by 6 bases, with 17 bases left in between. The CDR3 here is CASSPRLVWGNEQFF. The CDR3 DNA is TGTGCCAGCAGCCCCCGACTAGTCTGGGGCAATGAGCAGTTCTTC.

This clone was picked up a small number of times. The gene calls are TRBV5-1 and TRBJ2-2; D unresolved. This CDR3 is built from 15 residues. Germline V gene data show CDR1 as SGHRS and CDR2 as YFSETQ. V dropped 3 bases and J dropped 1 base, with 10 bases sitting between them. CDR3 loop: CASSSPLRNTGELFF. Here the CDR3 DNA reads TGCGCCAGCAGCTCCCCGCTTCGGAACACCGGGGAGCTGTTTTTT.

The CDR3 DNA reads as TGTGCCAGCAGCCCACCAGGGAGTGAAAAACTGTTTTTT. Amino acid sequence: CASSPPGSEKLFF. The chain uses TRBV9 and TRBJ1-4; the D gene is possibly TRBD1 (5 bases). The CDR3 runs 13 residues. Trimming removed 4 bases at V and 7 bases at J, with 11 bases between. The germline CDR1 and CDR2 sequences are SGDLS and YYNGEE.

The V gene is TRBV2, the J gene TRBJ1-6, with TRBD1 matching 9 bases. Germline trimming cut 2 bases from V and 10 bases from J; bases unmatched to any gene: 9. In germline, CDR1 is SNHLY, CDR2 FYNNEI. This CDR3 contains 16 residues. DNA of the CDR3: TGTGCCAGCAGTGAAATTCCGGGACAGGGATTCTCACCCCTCCACTTT. Its translation: CASSEIPGQGFSPLHF.

The genes are TRBV29-1 and TRBJ2-7, with TRBD1 matching over 9 bases. This CDR3 spans 13 amino acids. Looked up from germline, CDR1 is SQVTM and CDR2 is ANQGSEA. Germline trimming cut 7 bases from V and 0 bases from J; bases unmatched to any gene: 4. DNA of the CDR3: TGCAGCGCCGGGACAGGGAGCTCCTACGAGCAGTACTTC. This codes for CSAGTGSSYEQYF.

The chain uses TRBV5-6 and TRBJ2-5, with 7 bases fitting TRBD1. J lost 4 bases, V lost 1 base, and 4 bases had no gene match. The CDR3 consists of 14 residues. Germline CDR1 and CDR2: SGHDT and YYEEEE. The CDR3 DNA reads as TGTGCCAGCAGCTTGTGGACAGGTGGAGAGACCCAGTACTTC. Its translation is CASSLWTGGETQYF.

The rearrangement links TRBV7-9 to TRBJ1-2; the D is unclear. Germline V CDR1 and CDR2: SEHNR, FQNEAQ (reference sequence). The germline V and J ends were trimmed by 6 bases and 1 base, with 15 bases remaining between them. This CDR3 is built from 15 residues. CDR3 DNA: TGTGCCAGCAGTTCAAGGTCGGAGCGTAACTATGGCTACACCTTC. The encoded protein is CASSSRSERNYGYTF.

In this sample, this clone turned up a few times. The chain is built from TRBV2 and TRBJ1-2; a weak D match, TRBD1 (5 bases). This CDR3 is 11 amino acids long. Trimming took 11 bases from V and 8 from J, leaving 15 bases between them. The germline V gene encodes CDR1 SNHLY and CDR2 FYNNEI. The CDR3 loop reads CAQQAGLGYTF. The CDR3 nucleotides read TGTGCCCAGCAGGCAGGGCTCGGCTACACCTTC.

The gene calls are TRBV4-1 and TRBJ2-5; D not certain. The CDR3 runs to 14 residues. V lost 4 bases and J lost 5, with 14 bases in between. In germline, CDR1 is MGHRA, CDR2 YSYEKL. The CDR3 nucleotides are TGCGCCAGCAGCCTCGCACCCCTTGGGGAGACCCAGTACTTC. Protein product: CASSLAPLGETQYF.

The CDR3 spells CASSIAPGLAGSDEQFF. DNA for the CDR3: TGTGCCAGTAGTATAGCTCCGGGACTAGCGGGGTCGGATGAGCAGTTCTTC. The V and J genes are TRBV19 and TRBJ2-1; TRBD2 matches at 13 bases. There are 17 residues in the CDR3. The J segment lost 8 bases and the V segment lost 1 base, leaving 8 bases of the junction unmatched. Germline CDR1 and CDR2: LNHDA and SQIVND (reference sequence).

The V and J genes are TRBV30 and TRBJ1-1; D may be TRBD1 (5 bases). V gave up 2 bases and J gave up 1 base, with 20 bases separating them. Germline values: CDR1 GTSNPN, CDR2 SVGIG (reference sequence). CDR3 size: 17 residues. CDR3 region: CAWSTFPRQLGNTEAFF. The DNA of the CDR3 is TGTGCCTGGAGTACCTTCCCCAGACAGCTCGGGAACACTGAAGCTTTCTTT. Full variable domain (outside the CDR3, taken from reference TRBV30 and TRBJ1-1): SQTIHQWPATLVQPVGSPLSLECTVEGTSNPNLYWYRQAAGRGLQLLFYSVGIGQISSEVPQNLSASRPQDRQFILSSKKLLLSDSGFYLCAWSTFPRQLGNTEAFFGQGTRLTVV.

V is TRBV30 and J is TRBJ1-5; TRBD1 might be the D (5 bases). Germline values: CDR1 GTSNPN, CDR2 SVGIG (reference sequence). V gave up 2 bases and J gave up 0 bases, with 23 bases separating them. CDR3 length: 19 residues. As DNA, the CDR3 is TGTGCCTGGAGTCCGGCTCAGGGAGGTAAGGTAAATAGCAATCAGCCCCAGCATTTT. This sequence encodes CAWSPAQGGKVNSNQPQHF.

This chain connects TRBV13 to TRBJ1-6, with a weak D call TRBD1 (6 bases). V lost 0 bases to trimming and J lost 10 bases, with 13 bases between them. The CDR3 length is 15 residues. Germline loops: CDR1 PRHDT, CDR2 FYEKMQ (reference sequence). The chain's CDR3 is CASSLGQGRPSPLHF. The DNA for the CDR3 is TGTGCCAGCAGCTTAGGACAGGGACGGCCCTCACCCCTCCACTTT.

The chain joins TRBV28 to TRBJ1-5, with 7 positions matching TRBD1. The junction had 13 bases not matched to a gene; V was cut back by 8 bases and J by 3 bases. The CDR3 contains 16 residues. CDR1 and CDR2 (germline): MDHEN, SYDVKM. This chain's CDR3 is CASDPGQVLSNQPQHF. The CDR3 DNA reads TGTGCCAGCGATCCCGGACAGGTCCTTTCCAATCAGCCCCAGCATTTT.

V gene TRBV23-1 combines with J gene TRBJ1-2, with 7 bases that match TRBD1. TRBV23-1 is annotated as an ORF whose role is uncertain. This CDR3 is 14 amino acids long. V lost 4 bases, J lost 3 bases, and 5 bases stayed unmatched. The CDR3 loop reads CASSRSGTDYGYTF. In nucleotides, the CDR3 is TGCGCCAGCAGTCGCTCCGGGACAGACTATGGCTACACCTTC.

This chain uses TRBV6-6 with TRBJ1-2; 7 positions match TRBD1. V gave up 6 bases and J gave up 0 bases; unmatched junction bases: 4. Per germline, CDR1 MNHNY and CDR2 SVGAGI (reference sequence). The CDR3 is made up of 14 amino acids. The CDR3 DNA reads as TGTGCCAGCAGCCACAGGGGCGCTAACTATGGCTACACCTTC. This translates into CASSHRGANYGYTF.

This clone was recorded once. The chain links TRBV10-2 to TRBJ2-1, with D perhaps given as TRBD1 or TRBD2 (5 bases each). The germline V gene has CDR1 WSHSY and CDR2 SAAADI. The CDR3 is made up of 16 amino acids. Trimming pared 2 bases from V and 0 bases from J, leaving 11 bases between. CDR3 nucleotides: TGCGCCAGCAGTGAGGGACGGGACCCCTCCTACAATGAGCAGTTCTTC. It codes for CASSEGRDPSYNEQFF.

The gene calls are TRBV6-4 and TRBJ2-3; D possibly matches TRBD1 or TRBD2 (5 bases each). V lost 3 bases and J lost 6, with 16 bases in between. The CDR3 is 15 amino acids. CDR1 MRHNA and CDR2 SNTAGT come from the germline V gene. The CDR3 DNA is TGTGCCAGCAGTGATTCCCCCGGGGCAGGGGATACGCAGTATTTT. This translates into CASSDSPGAGDTQYF.

This clone was seen a single time. A read error may account for a junction end that differs from germline. The chain has TRBV5-1 and TRBJ2-2, with TRBD2 matching 7 bases. Per germline, CDR1 SGHRS and CDR2 YFSETQ. The CDR3 length is 16 residues. The CDR3 protein is CASSLSGRIGAGKLFF. The CDR3 DNA follows: TGCGCCAGCAGCTTGTCCGGGAGGATTGGAGCCGGGAAGCTGTTTTTT.

This clone occurred once. The CDR3 ends on some other residue instead of the conserved phenylalanine or tryptophan, so this is likely a read error. Because the CDR3's place on the DNA is in doubt, the DNA is left out and the CDR3 is given as listed by TCRdb. The V gene is TRBV5-8, the J gene TRBJ1-1. CDR1 is SGHTS and CDR2 is YDEGEE in the germline V gene. Counting both end residues, the CDR3 totals 8 amino acids. CDR3 loop: CASSLDFS.

The genes are TRBV2 and TRBJ2-7; a weak D match, TRBD2 (6 bases). The CDR3 is 13 amino acids. Germline V gives CDR1 SNHLY, CDR2 FYNNEI. The V end was cut by 1 base, the J end by 5 bases, with 9 bases between. The CDR3 sequence is CASSEGPGDEQYF. The CDR3 nucleotides are TGTGCCAGCAGTGAAGGGCCGGGGGACGAGCAGTACTTC.

This chain links TRBV7-9 with TRBJ2-7; maybe TRBD2 (5 bases). V dropped 1 base and J dropped 3 bases, with 13 bases sitting between them. Germline-derived CDR1 and CDR2 are SEHNR and FQNEAQ (reference sequence). CDR3 length equals 15 residues. The CDR3 loop is CASSLVASNLYEQYF. Here the CDR3 DNA reads TGTGCCAGCAGCTTAGTAGCGTCTAACCTCTACGAGCAGTACTTC.